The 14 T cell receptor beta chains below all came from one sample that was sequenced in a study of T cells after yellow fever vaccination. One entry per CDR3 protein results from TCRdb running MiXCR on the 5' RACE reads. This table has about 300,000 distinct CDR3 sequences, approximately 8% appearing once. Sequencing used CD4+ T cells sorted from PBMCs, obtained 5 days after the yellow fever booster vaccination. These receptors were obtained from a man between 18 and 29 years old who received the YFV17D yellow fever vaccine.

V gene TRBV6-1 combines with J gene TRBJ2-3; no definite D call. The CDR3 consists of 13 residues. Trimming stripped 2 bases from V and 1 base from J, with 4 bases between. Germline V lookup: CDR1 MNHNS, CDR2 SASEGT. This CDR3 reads CASSESRTDTQYF. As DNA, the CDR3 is TGTGCCAGCAGTGAATCCCGCACAGATACGCAGTATTTT.

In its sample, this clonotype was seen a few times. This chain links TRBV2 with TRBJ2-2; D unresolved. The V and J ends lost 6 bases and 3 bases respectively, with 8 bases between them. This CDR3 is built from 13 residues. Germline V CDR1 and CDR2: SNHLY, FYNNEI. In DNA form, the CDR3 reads TGTGCCAGCAGCGAGGAACACACCGGGGAGCTGTTTTTT. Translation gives CASSEEHTGELFF.

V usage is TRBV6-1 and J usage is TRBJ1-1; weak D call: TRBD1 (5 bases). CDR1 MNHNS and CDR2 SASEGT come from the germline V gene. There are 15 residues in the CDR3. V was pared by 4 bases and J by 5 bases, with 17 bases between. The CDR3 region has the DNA TGTGCCAGCAGTGGCCCCCCGACAGAAGTTACTGAAGCTTTCTTT. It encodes CASSGPPTEVTEAFF.

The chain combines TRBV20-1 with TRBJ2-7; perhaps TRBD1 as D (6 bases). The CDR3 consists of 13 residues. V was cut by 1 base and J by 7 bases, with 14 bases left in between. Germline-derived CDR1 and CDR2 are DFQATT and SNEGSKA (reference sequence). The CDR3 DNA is TGCAGTGCTAGAGTTCCAGGGGATGAAGAGCAGTACGTC. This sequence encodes CSARVPGDEEQYV.

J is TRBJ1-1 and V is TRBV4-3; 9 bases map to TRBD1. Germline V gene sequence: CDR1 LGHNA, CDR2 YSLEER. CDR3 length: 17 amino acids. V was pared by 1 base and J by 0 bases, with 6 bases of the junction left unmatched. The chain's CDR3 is CASSQAVGQGMNTEAFF. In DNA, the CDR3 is TGCGCCAGCAGCCAAGCTGTCGGACAGGGGATGAACACTGAAGCTTTCTTT.

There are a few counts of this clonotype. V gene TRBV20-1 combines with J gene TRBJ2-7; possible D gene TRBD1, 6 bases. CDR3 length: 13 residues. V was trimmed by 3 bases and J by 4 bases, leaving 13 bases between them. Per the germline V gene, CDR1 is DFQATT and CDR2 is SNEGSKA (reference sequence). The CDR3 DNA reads TGCAGTGCTAGGGTAGGGGGTCCGTACGAGCAGTACTTC. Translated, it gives CSARVGGPYEQYF.

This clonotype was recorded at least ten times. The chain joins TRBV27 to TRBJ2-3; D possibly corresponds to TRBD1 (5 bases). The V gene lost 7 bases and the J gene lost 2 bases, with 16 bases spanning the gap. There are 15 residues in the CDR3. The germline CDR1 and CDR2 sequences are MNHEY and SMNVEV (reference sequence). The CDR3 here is CASNPRRGTTDTQYF. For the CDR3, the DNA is TGTGCCAGCAACCCAAGAAGGGGAACCACAGATACGCAGTATTTT.

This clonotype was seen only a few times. The chain's CDR3 is CASSQGSLSYEQYV. CDR3 bases: TGTGCCAGCAGCCAGGGGAGTTTATCCTACGAGCAGTACGTC. The chain uses TRBV7-9 and TRBJ2-7, with D tentatively TRBD1 (6 bases). The germline CDR1 and CDR2 sequences are SEHNR and FQNEAQ (reference sequence). The CDR3 consists of 14 residues. V gave up 5 bases and J gave up 1 base, with 12 bases separating them.

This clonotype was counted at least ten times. The CDR3 coding sequence is TGCAGCCCTGAGGCGGGCTCCCTGGGGGCCAACGTCCTGACTTTC. It specifies CSPEAGSLGANVLTF. The chain carries TRBV29-1 and TRBJ2-6; a weak D match, TRBD2 (5 bases). Between the trimmed V and J ends, which lost 8 bases and 4 bases, there was a span of 18 bases. Germline V gene sequence: CDR1 SQVTM, CDR2 ANQGSEA. The CDR3 contains 15 residues.

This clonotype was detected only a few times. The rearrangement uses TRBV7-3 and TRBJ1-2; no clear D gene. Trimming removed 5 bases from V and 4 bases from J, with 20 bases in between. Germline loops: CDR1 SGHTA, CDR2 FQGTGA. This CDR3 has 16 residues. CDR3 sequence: CASSPTAEAGVYGYTF. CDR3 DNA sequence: TGTGCCAGCAGCCCGACGGCCGAGGCGGGAGTCTATGGCTACACCTTC.

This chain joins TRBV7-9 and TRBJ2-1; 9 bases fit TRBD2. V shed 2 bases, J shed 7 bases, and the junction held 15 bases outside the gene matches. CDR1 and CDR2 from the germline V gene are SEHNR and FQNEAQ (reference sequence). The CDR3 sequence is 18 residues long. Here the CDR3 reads CASSLSLRGGRRSNEQFF. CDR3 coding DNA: TGTGCCAGCAGCTTATCCCTGCGGGGGGGCCGGCGTTCGAATGAGCAGTTCTTC.

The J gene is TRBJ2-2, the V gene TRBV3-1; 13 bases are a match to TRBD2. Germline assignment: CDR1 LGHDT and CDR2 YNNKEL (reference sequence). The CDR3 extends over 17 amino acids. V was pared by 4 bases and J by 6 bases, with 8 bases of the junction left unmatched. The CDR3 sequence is CASSPGLAGYWPGELFF. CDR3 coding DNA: TGTGCCAGCAGCCCGGGACTAGCGGGGTATTGGCCCGGGGAGCTGTTTTTT.

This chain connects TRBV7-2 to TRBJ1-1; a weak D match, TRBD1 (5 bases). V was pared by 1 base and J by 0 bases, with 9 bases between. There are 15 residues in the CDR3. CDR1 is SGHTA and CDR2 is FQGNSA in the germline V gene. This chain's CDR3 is CASSLGWGLNTEAFF. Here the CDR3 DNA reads TGTGCCAGCAGCTTAGGGTGGGGGTTGAACACTGAAGCTTTCTTT.

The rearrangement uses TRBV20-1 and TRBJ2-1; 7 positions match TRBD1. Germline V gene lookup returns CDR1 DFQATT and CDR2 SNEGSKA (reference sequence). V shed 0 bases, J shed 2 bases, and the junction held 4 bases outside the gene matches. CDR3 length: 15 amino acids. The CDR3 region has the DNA TGCAGTGCTAGAGATCCGAGGGGGCCCTACAATGAGCAGTTCTTC. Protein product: CSARDPRGPYNEQFF.